This passage covers 18 T cell receptor beta chains from one sample sequenced in a study of siplizumab effects on memory and regulatory T cells. Produced via immunoSEQ multiplex PCR; TCRdb's table is partial and in-frame only. The data show 100,000 or so clones, around 95% seen once. The sample comprised non-Treg CD4+ T cells sorted from blood. These receptors were taken from a human donor in good health.

The J gene is TRBJ2-3, the V gene TRBV7-2; D might be TRBD1 or TRBD2, each matching 5 bases. Trimming removed 0 bases from V and 2 bases from J, with 12 bases in between. The CDR3 length is 16 residues. Germline V gene data show CDR1 as SGHTA and CDR2 as FQGNSA. This CDR3 reads CASSLAGVTITDTQYF. Written as DNA, the CDR3 is TGTGCCAGCAGCTTAGCGGGGGTAACTATCACAGATACGCAGTATTTT. The entire variable domain, with the rest obtained from reference TRBV7-2 and TRBJ2-3, is as follows: GAGVSQSPSNKVTEKGKDVELRCDPISGHTALYWYRQSLGQGLEFLIYFQGNSAPDKSGLPSDRFSAERTGGSVSTLTIQRTQQEDSAVYLCASSLAGVTITDTQYFGPGTRLTVL.

The chain joins TRBV5-4 to TRBJ1-5; 9 bases fit TRBD1. The V and J ends lost 4 bases and 2 bases, in that order; junction bases with no gene match: 16. Germline V gives CDR1 SGHNT, CDR2 YYREEE (reference sequence). The CDR3 is 19 residues long. The DNA of the CDR3 is TGTGCCAGCAGCACGGAACCGGGACAGGGTCTCGAAGGCAATCAGCCCCAGCATTTT. It encodes CASSTEPGQGLEGNQPQHF.

The rearrangement joins TRBV9 to TRBJ2-1; 9 bases fit TRBD2. CDR3 length equals 15 residues. Germline CDR1 reads SGDLS; CDR2 reads YYNGEE. The J segment lost 4 bases and the V segment lost 4 bases, leaving 6 bases of the junction unmatched. The CDR3 loop reads CASSFLAGSYNEQFF. The DNA for the CDR3 is TGTGCCAGCAGCTTCCTAGCGGGGTCATACAATGAGCAGTTCTTC. Variable domain in full (rest from reference TRBV9 and TRBJ2-1): DSGVTQTPKHLITATGQRVTLRCSPRSGDLSVYWYQQSLDQGLQFLIQYYNGEERAKGNILERFSAQQFPDLHSELNLSSLELGDSALYFCASSFLAGSYNEQFFGPGTRLTVL.

This chain's CDR3 is CASSLEGNLGNEQFF. In DNA, the CDR3 is TGTGCCAGCAGCTTAGAAGGGAATCTAGGCAATGAGCAGTTCTTC. The chain has TRBV7-2 and TRBJ2-1; no clear D gene. Germline-derived CDR1 and CDR2 are SGHTA and FQGNSA. The CDR3 is 15 amino acids. V was pared by 1 base and J by 6 bases, with 13 bases between.

The chain employs TRBV5-1 and TRBJ1-5; D unclear. This CDR3 contains 14 residues. CDR1 and CDR2 from the germline V gene are SGHRS and YFSETQ. Between the trimmed V and J ends, which lost 4 bases and 2 bases, there was a span of 10 bases. The CDR3 region is CASSADGGNQPQHF. DNA for the CDR3: TGCGCCAGCAGCGCCGACGGAGGCAATCAGCCCCAGCATTTT.

The genes are TRBV18 and TRBJ2-3; 8 bases line up with TRBD2. The germline V gene has CDR1 KGHSH and CDR2 LQKENI. The V gene end was trimmed by 3 bases and the J gene end by 4 bases; junction bases not matched to a gene: 6. The CDR3 extends over 15 amino acids. CDR3 coding DNA: TGTGCCAGCTCACCCCCGGGGGGGACGGCAGATACGCAGTATTTT. It translates to CASSPPGGTADTQYF.

This clone has only one observation. The chain links TRBV4-2 to TRBJ2-7; 8 nucleotides match TRBD1. Per the germline V gene, CDR1 is LGHNA and CDR2 is YNFKEQ. V lost 4 bases to trimming and J lost 3 bases; unmatched junction nucleotides: 11. This CDR3 spans 16 amino acids. The CDR3 sequence is CASSPNFQGADYEQYF. DNA of the CDR3: TGTGCCAGCAGCCCTAACTTTCAGGGGGCGGACTACGAGCAGTACTTC.

V and J are TRBV9 and TRBJ2-5; 10 bases fit TRBD2. Per the germline V gene, CDR1 is SGDLS and CDR2 is YYNGEE. This CDR3 region has 17 residues. The V gene end was trimmed by 4 bases and the J gene end by 4 bases; junction bases not matched to a gene: 13. This chain's CDR3 is CASSRFSGGPLAETQYF. The CDR3 region has the DNA TGTGCCAGCAGCAGGTTTAGCGGGGGGCCCCTCGCAGAGACCCAGTACTTC.

V is TRBV18 and J is TRBJ2-3; D not resolved. The CDR3 is 13 residues long. V was trimmed by 0 bases and J by 4 bases, leaving 5 bases between them. From germline, CDR1 is KGHSH and CDR2 LQKENI. The CDR3 nucleotides are TGTGCCAGCTCACCACCGAAGCCAGATACGCAGTATTTT. Protein: CASSPPKPDTQYF.

The chain couples TRBV2 to TRBJ2-5; tentatively, D is TRBD2 (6 bases). Trimming removed 6 bases from V and 0 bases from J, with 8 bases in between. This CDR3 is 13 amino acids long. The V gene's germline CDR1 is SNHLY and CDR2 FYNNEI. The CDR3 loop reads CASRAGNQETQYF. The CDR3 DNA reads as TGTGCCAGCAGGGCGGGAAACCAAGAGACCCAGTACTTC.

The V and J genes are TRBV5-1 and TRBJ2-5; TRBD2 matches 14 bases. The V gene end was trimmed by 4 bases and the J gene end by 3 bases; junction bases not matched to a gene: 5. Germline V gene data show CDR1 as SGHRS and CDR2 as YFSETQ. This CDR3 is built from 16 residues. The DNA of the CDR3 is TGCGCCAGCAGCCAAGGACTAGCGGGGGGAGAAGAGACCCAGTACTTC. This codes for CASSQGLAGGEETQYF.

CDR3 nucleotides: TGTGCCAGCTCACCCGCGGGTTACTATGGCTACACCTTC. Its protein is CASSPAGYYGYTF. The chain carries TRBV18 and TRBJ1-2; unclear D gene. From germline, CDR1 is KGHSH and CDR2 LQKENI. The CDR3 covers 13 residues. Trimming cost V 3 bases and J 3 bases, with 8 bases left between them.

This sequence joins TRBV18 and TRBJ1-2; D is unresolved. The ends were cut back, 1 base at V and 6 bases at J, with 12 bases in the middle. The CDR3 covers 14 residues. Germline V gives CDR1 KGHSH, CDR2 LQKENI. CDR3 DNA: TGTGCCAGCTCACCACGTAAGGGTCCGGATGGCTACACCTTC. It encodes CASSPRKGPDGYTF.

The CDR3 loop reads CASSSIAPGPDTQYF. CDR3 DNA: TGTGCCAGCAGCTCCATCGCACCTGGACCAGATACGCAGTATTTT. The chain has TRBV5-4 and TRBJ2-3; D call uncertain. The CDR3 runs 15 residues. Trimming removed 3 bases at V and 4 bases at J, with 15 bases between. Looked up from germline, CDR1 is SGHNT and CDR2 is YYREEE (reference sequence).

The gene calls are TRBV15 and TRBJ2-1; 9 nucleotides align to TRBD2. CDR1 is LNHNV and CDR2 is YYDKDF in the germline V gene (reference sequence). Trimming at V came to 6 bases and at J to 2 bases, leaving 8 bases not matched to a gene. The CDR3 runs 16 residues. The CDR3 DNA sequence: TGTGCCACCAGGGGTTCGAGCGGGGGGCCCTACAATGAGCAGTTCTTC. Protein: CATRGSSGGPYNEQFF. The full variable domain, with the rest looked up from reference TRBV15 and TRBJ2-1, is DAMVIQNPRYQVTQFGKPVTLSCSQTLNHNVMYWYQQKSSQAPKLLFHYYDKDFNNEADTPDNFQSRRPNTSFCFLDIRSPGLGDTAMYLCATRGSSGGPYNEQFFGPGTRLTVL.

The chain links TRBV6-6 to TRBJ1-1; D not resolved. Germline V gene lookup returns CDR1 MNHNY and CDR2 SVGAGI (reference sequence). V was clipped by 2 bases and J by 8 bases, with 12 bases between them. The CDR3 consists of 13 residues. The CDR3 loop is CASSYREAREAFF. CDR3 sequence (DNA): TGTGCCAGCAGTTACCGGGAGGCCAGGGAAGCTTTCTTT.

The V call is TRBV6-6, the J call TRBJ2-3, with D uncertain. V shed 1 base and J shed 2 bases, with 10 bases lying between them. From germline, CDR1 is MNHNY and CDR2 SVGAGI (reference sequence). CDR3 length: 15 amino acids. The chain's CDR3 is CASSYLEDPTDTQYF. The DNA for the CDR3 is TGTGCCAGCAGTTACTTAGAGGACCCCACAGATACGCAGTATTTT.

The chain employs TRBV30 and TRBJ1-6, with D tentatively TRBD1 (5 bases). CDR1 and CDR2 (germline): GTSNPN, SVGIG (reference sequence). The CDR3 covers 13 residues. V shed 3 bases and J shed 8 bases, with 11 bases lying between them. The DNA for the CDR3 is TGTGCCTGGAGCGGGGGGTGGGATTCACCCCTCCACTTT. It is translated as CAWSGGWDSPLHF.